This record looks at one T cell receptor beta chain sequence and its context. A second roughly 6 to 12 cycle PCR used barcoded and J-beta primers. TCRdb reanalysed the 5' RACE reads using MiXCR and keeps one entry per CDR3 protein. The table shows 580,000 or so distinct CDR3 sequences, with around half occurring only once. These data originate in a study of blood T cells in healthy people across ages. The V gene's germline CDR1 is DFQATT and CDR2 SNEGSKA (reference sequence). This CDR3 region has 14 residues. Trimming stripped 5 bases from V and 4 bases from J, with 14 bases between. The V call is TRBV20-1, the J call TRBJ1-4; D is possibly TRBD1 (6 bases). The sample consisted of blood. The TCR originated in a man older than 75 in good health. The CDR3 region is CSAEQGPHNEKLFF. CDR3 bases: TGCAGTGCTGAACAGGGACCCCATAATGAAAAACTGTTTTTT.